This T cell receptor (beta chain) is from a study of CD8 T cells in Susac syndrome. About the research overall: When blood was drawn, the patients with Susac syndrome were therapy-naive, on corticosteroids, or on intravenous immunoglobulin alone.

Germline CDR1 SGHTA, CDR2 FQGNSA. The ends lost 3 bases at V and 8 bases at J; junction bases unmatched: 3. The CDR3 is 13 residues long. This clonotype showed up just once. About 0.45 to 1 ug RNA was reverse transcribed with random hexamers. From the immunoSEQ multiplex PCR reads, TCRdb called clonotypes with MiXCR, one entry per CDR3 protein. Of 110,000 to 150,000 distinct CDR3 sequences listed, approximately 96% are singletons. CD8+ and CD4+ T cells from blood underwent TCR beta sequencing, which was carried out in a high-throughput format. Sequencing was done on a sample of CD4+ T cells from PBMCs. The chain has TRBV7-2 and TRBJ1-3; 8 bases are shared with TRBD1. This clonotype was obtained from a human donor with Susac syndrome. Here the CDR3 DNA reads TGTGCCAGCAGCTTCCAGGGGGCAGACACCATATATTTT. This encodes CASSFQGADTIYF.